These 9 T cell receptor beta chains originate from one sample sequenced in a study of vaccination effects on CD4 cells after COVID-19. Under the ViraFEST assay, PBMC were stimulated with viral peptide pools so that antigen-specific CD4+ T cells expanded. Sequencing was performed afterwards. Following a roughly ten-day culture, CD4+ T cells were purified. The study found no prior SARS-CoV-2 infection in the vaccine recipients, who tested negative for nucleocapsid antibodies. The antigens of these receptors remain unknown. Clones were sequenced by immunoSEQ multiplex PCR, and TCRdb holds only the in-frame ones, with some missing. The repertoire has tens of thousands of clones, just under 75% of them found once; the top ten carry roughly 3.4%. The specimen comprised CD4+ T cells from PBMCs cultured with SARS-CoV-2 spike peptides, sampled before COVID-19 vaccination. These receptors all come from a human donor who received a COVID-19 vaccine.

The chain is built from TRBV5-1 and TRBJ1-4; D is uncertain. The CDR3 sequence is 16 residues long. V gave up 0 bases and J gave up 5 bases, with 14 bases separating them. CDR1 is SGHRS, CDR2 YFSETQ, per germline. The CDR3 loop reads CASSLVGSGINEKLFF. Here the CDR3 DNA reads TGCGCCAGCAGCTTGGTTGGGTCAGGAATAAATGAAAAACTGTTTTTT.

V gene TRBV4-1 combines with J gene TRBJ1-2, with TRBD1 as a possible D gene (6 bases). In germline, CDR1 is MGHRA, CDR2 YSYEKL. V was shortened by 0 bases and J by 5 bases, with 13 bases between the two germline ends. The CDR3 spans 15 residues. The CDR3, as DNA: TGCGCCAGCAGCCAAGAATTACAGGGAGGATATGGCTACACCTTC. Protein sequence: CASSQELQGGYGYTF.

This rearrangement joins TRBV19 to TRBJ1-1; 10 bases map to TRBD1. The CDR3 sequence is 20 residues long. Germline values: CDR1 LNHDA, CDR2 SQIVND (reference sequence). With 5 bases clipped from V and 0 bases from J, the junction kept 18 bases outside the gene matches. The chain's CDR3 is CASSAARGTGQGNMNTEAFF. The CDR3 DNA reads as TGTGCCAGTAGTGCCGCCCGAGGGACGGGACAGGGGAACATGAACACTGAAGCTTTCTTT.

The chain has TRBV18 and TRBJ2-5; TRBD1 agrees at 8 bases. With 0 bases clipped from V and 1 base from J, the junction kept 4 bases outside the gene matches. In germline, CDR1 is KGHSH, CDR2 LQKENI. The CDR3 sequence is 16 residues long. This CDR3 is CASSPPFGQGQETQYF. The CDR3 DNA is TGTGCCAGCTCACCACCTTTCGGACAGGGCCAAGAGACCCAGTACTTC.

This sequence joins TRBV11-2 and TRBJ2-7; tentatively, D is TRBD2 (6 bases). This CDR3 contains 13 residues. Germline loops: CDR1 SGHAT, CDR2 FQNNGV. V lost 5 bases and J lost 7, with 15 bases in between. CDR3: CASSLTGVFEQYF. The CDR3 DNA follows: TGTGCCAGCAGCCTCACGGGAGTGTTTGAGCAGTACTTC.

This chain joins TRBV7-9 and TRBJ1-4, with D possibly TRBD1 on 6 matching bases. V lost 3 bases to trimming and J lost 4 bases, with 15 bases between them. From germline, CDR1 is SEHNR and CDR2 FQNEAQ (reference sequence). CDR3 length: 16 amino acids. The DNA of the CDR3 is TGTGCCAGCAGCTTGGCGACGGGACACATTAATGAAAAACTGTTTTTT. Translating it yields CASSLATGHINEKLFF.

This chain joins TRBV9 and TRBJ2-1; 8 bases line up with TRBD2. CDR1 and CDR2 from the germline V gene are SGDLS and YYNGEE. Unmatched junction bases numbered 12, after V lost 0 bases and J lost 7 bases. The CDR3 totals 17 residues. Here the CDR3 DNA reads TGTGCCAGCAGCGTAGAAGTTGGCACTAGCGGCTGGAATGAGCAGTTCTTC. Protein product: CASSVEVGTSGWNEQFF.

CDR3 residues: CASSEGTVSNQPQHF. The DNA of the CDR3 is TGTGCCAGCAGTGAAGGGACGGTTAGCAATCAGCCCCAGCATTTT. This chain connects TRBV6-1 to TRBJ1-5; D ambiguous. There are 15 residues in the CDR3. The V gene lost 1 base and the J gene lost 0 bases, with 7 bases spanning the gap. Germline V gene lookup returns CDR1 MNHNS and CDR2 SASEGT.

The gene calls are TRBV6-1 and TRBJ2-2, with TRBD1 matching 8 bases. The CDR3 sequence is 16 residues long. CDR1 is MNHNS, CDR2 SASEGT, per germline. Losses at the gene ends were 4 bases for V and 4 bases for J; bases not matched to a gene: 8. This CDR3 reads CASSVLGQGSTGELFF. The CDR3 coding sequence is TGTGCCAGCAGTGTCCTTGGACAGGGTAGCACCGGGGAGCTGTTTTTT.